This T cell receptor (beta chain) came from a study of blood T cell repertoires in COVID-19. V was trimmed by 4 bases and J by 8 bases, leaving 14 bases between them. The length of the CDR3 is 13 residues. CDR1 MNHEY and CDR2 SVGAGI come from the germline V gene. Profiled with immunoSEQ multiplex PCR; TCRdb holds only in-frame clones, not every one. The sample holds hundreds of thousands of clones; 86% are singletons and the top ten take about 7.1%. The material sequenced was peripheral blood. The receptor's source is a woman aged 60 to 75 with COVID-19, enrolled during active disease. The chain uses TRBV6-5 and TRBJ2-5; D might be TRBD2 (6 bases). The DNA of the CDR3 is TGTGCCAGCAGTTCGTCCCGACTAGGAACCCAGTACTTC. Its protein is CASSSSRLGTQYF.